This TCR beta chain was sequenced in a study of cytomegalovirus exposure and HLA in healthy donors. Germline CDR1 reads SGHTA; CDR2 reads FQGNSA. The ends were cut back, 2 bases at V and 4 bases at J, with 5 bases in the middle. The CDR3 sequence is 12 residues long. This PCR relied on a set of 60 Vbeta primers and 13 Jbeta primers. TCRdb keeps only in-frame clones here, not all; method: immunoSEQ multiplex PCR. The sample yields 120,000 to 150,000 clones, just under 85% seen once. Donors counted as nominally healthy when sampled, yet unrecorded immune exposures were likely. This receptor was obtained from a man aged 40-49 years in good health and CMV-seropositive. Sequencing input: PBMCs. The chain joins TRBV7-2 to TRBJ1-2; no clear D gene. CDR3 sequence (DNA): TGTGCCAGCAGCTTATACAGCTATGGCTACACCTTC. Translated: CASSLYSYGYTF. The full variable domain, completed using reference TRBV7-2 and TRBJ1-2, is GAGVSQSPSNKVTEKGKDVELRCDPISGHTALYWYRQSLGQGLEFLIYFQGNSAPDKSGLPSDRFSAERTGGSVSTLTIQRTQQEDSAVYLCASSLYSYGYTFGSGTRLTVV.